The 19 T cell receptor beta chains listed next were all sequenced from one sample in a study of T cell changes during pregnancy in multiple sclerosis. This table comes from immunoSEQ multiplex PCR, and its TCRdb copy is limited to in-frame clones, with some not included. The profile shows approximately 92,000 clones, around 92% of them singletons. The sample consisted of peripheral blood, taken in the first trimester of pregnancy. The receptors here all came from a female donor with multiple sclerosis, enrolled in a pregnancy study.

The chain joins TRBV27 to TRBJ1-1; D uncertain. Germline CDR1 is MNHEY and CDR2 is SMNVEV (reference sequence). This CDR3 contains 15 residues. V lost 5 bases, J lost 1 base, and 14 bases lay in between. The CDR3 protein is CASSLGSGENTEAFF. The DNA for the CDR3 is TGTGCCAGCAGTCTAGGGAGTGGGGAGAACACTGAAGCTTTCTTT.

The chain combines TRBV6-1 with TRBJ1-5, with a weak D call TRBD1 (6 bases). Germline loops: CDR1 MNHNS, CDR2 SASEGT. The CDR3 sequence is 13 residues long. V was trimmed by 7 bases and J by 10 bases, leaving 17 bases between them. Here the CDR3 reads CASNRDIFDPQHF. CDR3 DNA: TGTGCCAGCAACCGGGACATTTTCGATCCCCAGCATTTT.

The chain is built from TRBV28 and TRBJ1-2; D is perhaps TRBD1 (6 bases). V lost 5 bases to trimming and J lost 8 bases, with 15 bases between them. The CDR3 spans 13 residues. Germline CDR1 is MDHEN and CDR2 is SYDVKM. This chain's CDR3 is CASSQHRATGYTF. The CDR3 region has the DNA TGTGCCAGCAGTCAACACAGGGCGACGGGCTACACCTTC.

The chain links TRBV19 to TRBJ1-4; D perhaps matches TRBD1 (5 bases). The germline V gene has CDR1 LNHDA and CDR2 SQIVND (reference sequence). This CDR3 spans 17 amino acids. The V end was cut by 7 bases, the J end by 1 base, with 19 bases between. In DNA form, the CDR3 reads TGTGCCAGTACCCTCAAAGGGGATTCTAGAACTAATGAAAAACTGTTTTTT. Its translation: CASTLKGDSRTNEKLFF. The variable domain in full, with the rest retrieved from reference TRBV19 and TRBJ1-4, is DGGITQSPKYLFRKEGQNVTLSCEQNLNHDAMYWYRQDPGQGLRLIYYSQIVNDFQKGDIAEGYSVSREKKESFPLTVTSAQKNPTAFYLCASTLKGDSRTNEKLFFGSGTQLSVL.

The chain employs TRBV4-1 and TRBJ1-2; a possible D gene is TRBD1 (5 bases). Germline V CDR1 and CDR2: MGHRA, YSYEKL. The CDR3 runs 16 residues. V was clipped by 0 bases and J by 7 bases, with 18 bases between them. For the CDR3, the DNA is TGCGCCAGCAGCCAAGATGGGTCGCGACCGGGGGGTGGCTACACCTTC. Encoded protein: CASSQDGSRPGGGYTF.

The chain links TRBV2 to TRBJ2-1, with 11 bases identical to TRBD2. CDR1 and CDR2 (germline): SNHLY, FYNNEI. CDR3 length equals 13 residues. V lost 7 bases and J lost 6; bases outside the gene matches: 2. As DNA, the CDR3 is TGTGCCAGCACTACTAGCGGGAGCAATGAGCAGTTCTTC. It encodes CASTTSGSNEQFF. The whole variable domain, filled in from reference TRBV2 and TRBJ2-1, reads EPEVTQTPSHQVTQMGQEVILRCVPISNHLYFYWYRQILGQKVEFLVSFYNNEISEKSEIFDDQFSVERPDGSNFTLKIRSTKLEDSAMYFCASTTSGSNEQFFGPGTRLTVL.

The chain couples TRBV9 to TRBJ2-7; TRBD1 matches 8 bases. V shed 0 bases, J shed 3 bases, and the junction held 2 bases outside the gene matches. From germline, CDR1 is SGDLS and CDR2 YYNGEE. This CDR3 comprises 14 residues. DNA for the CDR3: TGTGCCAGCAGCGTAGACAGGGGGAACTACGAGCAGTACTTC. Its protein product is CASSVDRGNYEQYF.

A single count supports this clone. The chain joins TRBV6-4 to TRBJ1-5; no definite D call. This CDR3 contains 14 residues. The germline gives CDR1 MRHNA, CDR2 SNTAGT. Trimming took 6 bases from V and 0 from J, leaving 9 bases between them. CDR3 protein: CASRTGYSNQPQHF. For the CDR3, the DNA is TGTGCCAGCAGGACGGGGTATAGCAATCAGCCCCAGCATTTT.

The V call is TRBV30, the J call TRBJ2-1, with 10 bases identical to TRBD2. The CDR3 covers 12 residues. V gave up 0 bases and J gave up 12 bases; unmatched junction bases: 2. Germline V gene data show CDR1 as GTSNPN and CDR2 as SVGIG (reference sequence). CDR3 sequence (DNA): TGTGCCTGGAGTGTGCGACTAGCGGGGCAGTTCTTC. It specifies CAWSVRLAGQFF. The whole variable domain, filled in from reference TRBV30 and TRBJ2-1, reads SQTIHQWPATLVQPVGSPLSLECTVEGTSNPNLYWYRQAAGRGLQLLFYSVGIGQISSEVPQNLSASRPQDRQFILSSKKLLLSDSGFYLCAWSVRLAGQFFGPGTRLTVL.

The genes are TRBV2 and TRBJ1-2, with 7 bases lining up with TRBD1. The length of the CDR3 is 15 residues. V shed 5 bases, J shed 5 bases, and the junction held 11 bases outside the gene matches. Germline-derived CDR1 and CDR2 are SNHLY and FYNNEI. The CDR3 region is CASSPTFKTGYGYTF. CDR3 in DNA: TGTGCCAGCAGTCCGACATTCAAGACAGGGTATGGCTACACCTTC.

The V and J genes are TRBV7-9 and TRBJ2-7; D perhaps matches TRBD2 (6 bases). The CDR3 runs to 11 residues. The V gene lost 7 bases and the J gene lost 6 bases, with 10 bases spanning the gap. The germline V gene encodes CDR1 SEHNR and CDR2 FQNEAQ (reference sequence). CDR3 loop: CASTRGSEQYF. DNA for the CDR3: TGTGCCAGCACCCGGGGGAGCGAGCAGTACTTC.

This rearrangement joins TRBV2 to TRBJ1-5; 8 nucleotides line up with TRBD1. The V segment lost 3 bases and the J segment 4 bases; nucleotides outside the gene matches: 5. Germline lookup yields CDR1 SNHLY and CDR2 FYNNEI. There are 15 residues in the CDR3. The CDR3 DNA reads as TGTGCCAGCAGTGACAGGGGGCAAAGAAATCAGCCCCAGCATTTT. Amino acid sequence: CASSDRGQRNQPQHF.

The chain recombines TRBV13 with TRBJ2-7, with 9 bases fitting TRBD2. The V and J ends lost 5 bases and 3 bases, in that order; junction bases with no gene match: 5. The CDR3 sequence is 14 residues long. Germline values: CDR1 PRHDT, CDR2 FYEKMQ (reference sequence). CDR3 nucleotide sequence: TGTGCCAGCAGCGCGGGACTAGCTTACTACGAGCAGTACTTC. Translated, it gives CASSAGLAYYEQYF.

The rearrangement links TRBV5-4 to TRBJ1-2, with 9 positions matching TRBD1. Germline V gives CDR1 SGHNT, CDR2 YYREEE (reference sequence). The CDR3 loop spans 15 amino acids. Trimming cost V 3 bases and J 6 bases; bases outside gene matches: 9. Here the CDR3 reads CASSSTRQGVNGYTF. As DNA, the CDR3 is TGTGCCAGCAGCTCCACAAGACAGGGGGTAAATGGCTACACCTTC.

A single count supports this clone. CDR3 sequence (DNA): TGTGCCAGCAGTTACGGGGACACACTCTCTGGAAACACCATATATTTT. It translates to CASSYGDTLSGNTIYF. V usage is TRBV6-5 and J usage is TRBJ1-3; D possibly corresponds to TRBD1 (6 bases). The V gene lost 2 bases and the J gene lost 0 bases, with 11 bases spanning the gap. The germline V gene encodes CDR1 MNHEY and CDR2 SVGAGI. The CDR3 has 16 residues.

The rearrangement joins TRBV7-2 to TRBJ2-7; 10 nucleotides align to TRBD2. This CDR3 comprises 15 residues. Looked up from germline, CDR1 is SGHTA and CDR2 is FQGNSA. V shed 4 bases and J 4 bases; nucleotides not matched to a gene: 7. CDR3 loop: CASSSPTSGKYEQYF. The CDR3 DNA reads as TGTGCCAGCAGCTCACCAACTAGCGGGAAATACGAGCAGTACTTC.

V and J are TRBV28 and TRBJ1-5; D gene unclear. V was shortened by 2 bases and J by 4 bases, with 12 bases between the two germline ends. Germline V gives CDR1 MDHEN, CDR2 SYDVKM. The CDR3 consists of 15 residues. The chain's CDR3 is CASSLAGVRNQPQHF. The CDR3 DNA is TGTGCCAGCAGTTTAGCCGGGGTACGGAATCAGCCCCAGCATTTT.

The chain combines TRBV5-1 with TRBJ1-2; D might be TRBD1 (6 bases). The germline CDR1 and CDR2 sequences are SGHRS and YFSETQ. V was pared by 1 base and J by 6 bases, with 16 bases between. The CDR3 has 15 amino acids. The CDR3 nucleotides read TGCGCCAGCAGCTTGTTTGACCGGGACACCCATGGCTACACCTTC. Translating it yields CASSLFDRDTHGYTF.

Notes on this clone: The DNA is left out, because the CDR3 cannot be placed on it with certainty; the CDR3 is given as TCRdb lists it. V gene TRBV7-2 combines with J gene TRBJ2-7; the D call of TRBD2 is as the table states it, not checked on the DNA. From germline, CDR1 is SGHTA and CDR2 FQGNSA. The CDR3 comprises 15 residues, both ends counted. The CDR3 loop reads CASSLVGGGAYLPMF.